The 15 T cell receptor beta chains presented below share a single source sample, sequenced in a study of blood T cell repertoires in COVID-19. The protocol was immunoSEQ multiplex PCR, while the TCRdb copy is restricted to in-frame clones and leaves out a portion. The sample shows more than 85,000 clones, 70% to 90% of them seen only once. Sequencing input: peripheral blood. Every receptor here comes from a man aged 40-49 years with active or convalescent COVID-19.

The V gene is TRBV7-9, the J gene TRBJ2-7; possible D gene TRBD2, 6 bases. Germline assignment: CDR1 SEHNR and CDR2 FQNEAQ (reference sequence). The length of the CDR3 is 16 residues. Trimming removed 2 bases at V and 3 bases at J, with 17 bases between. The CDR3, as DNA: TGTGCCAGCAGCTTAACCCCCCTGGACGGGGGCTACGAGCAGTACTTC. Translated: CASSLTPLDGGYEQYF.

The chain is built from TRBV11-2 and TRBJ2-7; 8 positions agree with TRBD1. Looked up from germline, CDR1 is SGHAT and CDR2 is FQNNGV. This CDR3 comprises 14 residues. The V gene end was trimmed by 6 bases and the J gene end by 2 bases; junction bases not matched to a gene: 6. The CDR3 sequence is CASRTPGQAYEQYF. The CDR3 DNA follows: TGTGCCAGCAGGACTCCGGGACAGGCCTACGAGCAGTACTTC.

V usage is TRBV7-2 and J usage is TRBJ2-2; maybe TRBD2 (6 bases). Germline lookup yields CDR1 SGHTA and CDR2 FQGNSA. The CDR3 contains 15 residues. Trimming removed 4 bases at V and 1 base at J, with 10 bases between. CDR3 residues: CASSSPGENTGELFF. The DNA for the CDR3 is TGTGCCAGCAGCTCTCCGGGGGAGAACACCGGGGAGCTGTTTTTT.

The rearrangement links TRBV3-1 (or the pseudogene TRBV3-2) to TRBJ1-3, with 7 bases that match TRBD1. Trimming removed 1 base from V and 4 bases from J; junction bases left unmatched: 7. The CDR3 contains 16 residues. Germline V gene sequence: CDR1 LGHDT, CDR2 YNNKEL (reference sequence). DNA for the CDR3: TGTGCCAGCAGCCAAGGGCGACAGGGCGCCGGAAACACCATATATTTT. As protein: CASSQGRQGAGNTIYF.

This clone was seen only a few times. The rearrangement joins TRBV5-4 to TRBJ1-1; no firm D call. Looked up from germline, CDR1 is SGHNT and CDR2 is YYREEE (reference sequence). This CDR3 spans 15 amino acids. V lost 2 bases to trimming and J lost 1 base, with 12 bases between them. The CDR3 DNA sequence: TGTGCCAGCAGCTTTGCCGGGAACAAGAACACTGAAGCTTTCTTT. It codes for CASSFAGNKNTEAFF.

The CDR3 region is CASSEPVIGSGGSSYNEQFF. The CDR3 nucleotides are TGTGCCAGCAGTGAACCAGTGATCGGGAGCGGGGGGTCATCCTACAATGAGCAGTTCTTC. V usage is TRBV6-1 and J usage is TRBJ2-1; 9 nucleotides line up with TRBD2. After removal of 2 bases from V and 1 base from J, the junction contained 15 bases not matched to a gene. This CDR3 is built from 20 residues. Germline V gene lookup returns CDR1 MNHNS and CDR2 SASEGT.

Here the CDR3 reads CASSIGGQLNTEAFF. CDR3 bases: TGTGCCAGTAGTATTGGAGGACAGCTGAACACTGAAGCTTTCTTT. This rearrangement joins TRBV19 to TRBJ1-1; possible D gene TRBD1, 6 bases. V lost 3 bases, J lost 0 bases, and 11 bases lay in between. The CDR3 is made up of 15 amino acids. Germline assignment: CDR1 LNHDA and CDR2 SQIVND (reference sequence).

J is TRBJ2-5 and V is TRBV11-3, with 10 positions matching TRBD2. With V trimmed by 1 base and J by 2 bases, 4 bases remained unmatched. CDR1 is SGHNT and CDR2 is YENEEA in the germline V gene. The CDR3 spans 16 residues. The CDR3 sequence is CASSLGVAGGQETQYF. For the CDR3, the DNA is TGTGCCAGCAGCTTAGGAGTAGCGGGGGGACAAGAGACCCAGTACTTC.

The V gene is TRBV18, the J gene TRBJ1-5, with 11 bases identical to TRBD1. The germline CDR1 and CDR2 sequences are KGHSH and LQKENI. The CDR3 runs 16 residues. With 6 bases clipped from V and 6 bases from J, the junction kept 10 bases outside the gene matches. The CDR3 sequence is CASSLAPGQGGQPQHF. CDR3 DNA sequence: TGTGCCAGCTCGCTAGCTCCGGGACAGGGGGGTCAGCCCCAGCATTTT.

This rearrangement joins TRBV2 to TRBJ1-2, with 8 bases fitting TRBD1. Trimming removed 5 bases from V and 6 bases from J; junction bases left unmatched: 2. The CDR3 runs to 12 residues. Per germline, CDR1 SNHLY and CDR2 FYNNEI. The CDR3 loop reads CASSQGANGYTF. For the CDR3, the DNA is TGTGCCAGCAGTCAGGGGGCCAATGGCTACACCTTC.

The J gene is TRBJ2-5, the V gene TRBV27; 11 bases match TRBD2. Germline V CDR1 and CDR2: MNHEY, SMNVEV (reference sequence). The V gene end was trimmed by 0 bases and the J gene end by 5 bases; junction bases not matched to a gene: 2. This CDR3 has 15 amino acids. The DNA for the CDR3 is TGTGCCAGCAGTTTATCTAGCGGGGGGGATGAGACCCAGTACTTC. This codes for CASSLSSGGDETQYF.

V gene TRBV29-1 combines with J gene TRBJ2-5; 9 positions agree with TRBD2. V was pared by 4 bases and J by 1 base, with 7 bases of the junction left unmatched. Germline-derived CDR1 and CDR2 are SQVTM and ANQGSEA. The CDR3 contains 15 residues. CDR3 in DNA: TGCAGCGTTGCCGCCCAGCGGGGGGCCCAAGAGACCCAGTACTTC. Protein sequence: CSVAAQRGAQETQYF. The full variable domain, with the rest looked up from reference TRBV29-1 and TRBJ2-5, is SAVISQKPSRDICQRGTSLTIQCQVDSQVTMMFWYRQQPGQSLTLIATANQGSEATYESGFVIDKFPISRPNLTFSTLTVSNMSPEDSSIYLCSVAAQRGAQETQYFGPGTRLLVL.

This clone was picked up a small number of times. The CDR3 protein is CASSEGTLTGDPLTDTQYF. Written as DNA, the CDR3 is TGTGCCAGTAGTGAGGGGACTCTGACAGGGGACCCACTCACAGATACGCAGTATTTT. The chain is built from TRBV19 and TRBJ2-3; TRBD1 aligns across 8 bases. Germline lookup yields CDR1 LNHDA and CDR2 SQIVND (reference sequence). This CDR3 spans 19 amino acids. The junction had 18 bases not matched to a gene; V was cut back by 5 bases and J by 2 bases.

The chain is built from TRBV19 and TRBJ2-3; 7 positions match TRBD1. Germline loops: CDR1 LNHDA, CDR2 SQIVND (reference sequence). The CDR3 is 15 residues long. The junction had 8 bases not matched to a gene; V was cut back by 4 bases and J by 4 bases. The CDR3 DNA is TGTGCCAGTAGTAGGGGACAGAAAGGTGCAGATACGCAGTATTTT. Amino acid sequence: CASSRGQKGADTQYF. Drawing the rest from reference TRBV19 and TRBJ2-3, the complete variable domain is DGGITQSPKYLFRKEGQNVTLSCEQNLNHDAMYWYRQDPGQGLRLIYYSQIVNDFQKGDIAEGYSVSREKKESFPLTVTSAQKNPTAFYLCASSRGQKGADTQYFGPGTRLTVL.

V gene TRBV7-9 combines with J gene TRBJ1-2, with D possibly being TRBD1 (5 bases). The CDR3 covers 14 residues. The germline V gene has CDR1 SEHNR and CDR2 FQNEAQ (reference sequence). The V end lost 4 bases, the J end lost 5 bases, and 14 bases lay between the germline ends. The CDR3 protein is CASSYEQAVYGYTF. In DNA form, the CDR3 reads TGTGCCAGCAGCTACGAACAGGCGGTATATGGCTACACCTTC.